In its sample, the clone carrying this TCR beta chain was seen many times. Its antigen is undetermined. The CDR3 loop spans 14 amino acids. V lost 4 bases to trimming and J lost 1 base, with 11 bases between them. Germline V gene data show CDR1 as SQVTM and CDR2 as ANQGSEA. The sample originates from a study of T-cell reconstitution after alpha-beta-depleted transplantation in children. Molecular barcoding with unique molecular identifiers was used for the TCRbeta library. TCRdb ran MiXCR on the PCR reads and lists one entry per CDR3 protein. The table has about 580,000 distinct CDR3 sequences, more than 20% seen once. Study results and limitations: Several hundred expanded graft clones reportedly gave rise to the alpha-beta T cells present about two months after transplant. Once a year had passed after transplant, T-cell counts and diversity came mostly from newly produced T cells. Surviving recipient T cells and thymic progenitors underlay high day-60 TCRbeta diversity in some patients.

The TCR comes from a boy under two years old who had a stem cell transplant for acute myeloid leukemia, so the T cells may come from the graft donor. Sequencing was performed on PBMCs, mostly from graft donor cells, taken 360 days after TCRalphabeta/CD19-depleted stem cell transplant. The genes are TRBV29-1 and TRBJ1-5; a possible D gene is TRBD1 (6 bases). The CDR3 is CSVAGDPSNQPQHF. The CDR3 DNA sequence: TGCAGCGTTGCAGGGGACCCGAGCAATCAGCCCCAGCATTTT. The full variable domain, completed using reference TRBV29-1 and TRBJ1-5, is SAVISQKPSRDICQRGTSLTIQCQVDSQVTMMFWYRQQPGQSLTLIATANQGSEATYESGFVIDKFPISRPNLTFSTLTVSNMSPEDSSIYLCSVAGDPSNQPQHFGDGTRLSIL.